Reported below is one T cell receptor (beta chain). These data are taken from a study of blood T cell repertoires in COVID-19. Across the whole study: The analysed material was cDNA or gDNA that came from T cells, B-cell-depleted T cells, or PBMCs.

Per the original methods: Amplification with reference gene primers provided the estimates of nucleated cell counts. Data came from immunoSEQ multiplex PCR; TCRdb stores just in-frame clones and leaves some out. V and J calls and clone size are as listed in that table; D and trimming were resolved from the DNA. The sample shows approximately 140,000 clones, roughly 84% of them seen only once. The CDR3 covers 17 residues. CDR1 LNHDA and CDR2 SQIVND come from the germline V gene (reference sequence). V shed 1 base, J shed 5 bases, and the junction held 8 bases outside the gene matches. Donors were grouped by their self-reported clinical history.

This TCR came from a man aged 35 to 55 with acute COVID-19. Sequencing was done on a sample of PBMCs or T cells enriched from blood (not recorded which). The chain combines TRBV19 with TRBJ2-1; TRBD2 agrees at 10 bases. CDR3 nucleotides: TGTGCCAGTAGTATAGGGTCAGCGGGGGGGCCAAACAATGAGCAGTTCTTC. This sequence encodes CASSIGSAGGPNNEQFF.